The 27 T cell receptor beta chains presented below share a single source sample, sequenced in a study of T cells in Graves' hyperthyroidism and ophthalmopathy. RNA transcripts gave rise to amplified TCR beta CDR3 regions. An initial round of RT-PCR targeting the TCR CDR3 relied on the HTBI primer set. TCRdb analysed the multiplex PCR reads with MiXCR anew, one entry per CDR3 protein. This table holds around 520,000 distinct CDR3 sequences, around 14% found once. Sequenced material: blood. Every receptor here comes from a woman under 30 with Graves' hyperthyroidism.

This clonotype has ten or more counts. The chain couples TRBV5-1 to TRBJ2-1; 8 bases align to TRBD1. Germline loops: CDR1 SGHRS, CDR2 YFSETQ. This CDR3 comprises 17 residues. With V trimmed by 0 bases and J by 4 bases, 9 bases remained unmatched. The DNA for the CDR3 is TGCGCCAGCAGCTTGGAATCTCGACAGGGGAGATACAATGAGCAGTTCTTC. This translates into CASSLESRQGRYNEQFF.

This clonotype was observed many times. The chain recombines TRBV7-2 with TRBJ1-6; 7 bases align to TRBD1. The CDR3 length is 15 residues. The germline V gene has CDR1 SGHTA and CDR2 FQGNSA. V lost 2 bases and J lost 7; bases outside the gene matches: 5. The CDR3 region is CASSLLQGQNSPLHF. CDR3 nucleotides: TGTGCCAGCAGCTTATTACAGGGGCAGAATTCACCCCTCCACTTT.

This clonotype was seen many times. This chain connects TRBV30 to TRBJ2-7; no firm D call. V was shortened by 4 bases and J by 2 bases, with 12 bases between the two germline ends. The CDR3 length is 13 residues. Germline CDR1 is GTSNPN and CDR2 is SVGIG (reference sequence). In DNA form, the CDR3 reads TGTGCCTGGACAGTGGGAACTACCTACGAGCAGTACTTC. It is translated as CAWTVGTTYEQYF.

The CDR3 nucleotides are TGCAGCGACTCGGTCTATGGCTACACCTTC. This gives the protein CSDSVYGYTF. V gene TRBV29-1 combines with J gene TRBJ1-2; no firm D call. CDR1 is SQVTM, CDR2 ANQGSEA, per germline. The V gene lost 7 bases and the J gene lost 4 bases, with 7 bases spanning the gap. This CDR3 contains 10 residues. The whole variable domain, remainder taken from reference TRBV29-1 and TRBJ1-2, is SAVISQKPSRDICQRGTSLTIQCQVDSQVTMMFWYRQQPGQSLTLIATANQGSEATYESGFVIDKFPISRPNLTFSTLTVSNMSPEDSSIYLCSDSVYGYTFGSGTRLTVV.

Concerning this clonotype: Given a much more abundant clone one base away, this may be a read error. V gene TRBV7-2 combines with J gene TRBJ2-5, with D hard to call. There are 15 residues in the CDR3. Germline values: CDR1 SGHTA, CDR2 FQGNSA. CDR3 region: CASSLVGQNQEAQYF. The CDR3 DNA reads TGTGCCAGCAGCTTAGTCGGGCAGAACCAAGAGGCCCAGTACTTC.

In its sample, this clonotype was seen a few times. This chain joins TRBV3-1 and TRBJ1-5; no reliable D call. Germline CDR1 is LGHDT and CDR2 is YNNKEL (reference sequence). There are 13 residues in the CDR3. Trimming took off 0 bases at V and 7 bases at J, with 7 bases between the two ends. CDR3 region: CASSQDVGQPQHF. DNA of the CDR3: TGTGCCAGCAGCCAAGATGTCGGGCAGCCCCAGCATTTT.

This clonotype was observed many times. The chain links TRBV6-1 to TRBJ2-1; D possibly corresponds to TRBD2 (6 bases). Germline V lookup: CDR1 MNHNS, CDR2 SASEGT. This CDR3 region has 16 residues. V dropped 5 bases and J dropped 9 bases, with 23 bases sitting between them. The CDR3 spells CASSYKWGPGVFEQFF. CDR3 coding DNA: TGTGCCAGCAGTTACAAGTGGGGCCCGGGAGTATTTGAGCAGTTCTTC.

The sample holds many counts of this clonotype. This chain connects TRBV5-1 to TRBJ2-7; no definite D call. V lost 5 bases and J 6 bases, leaving 21 bases between the germline ends. The CDR3 covers 15 residues. Germline values: CDR1 SGHRS, CDR2 YFSETQ. The CDR3 spells CASRITPDPTGEQYF. CDR3 coding DNA: TGCGCCAGCAGGATCACTCCGGACCCTACGGGCGAGCAGTACTTC. Filled out from reference TRBV5-1 and TRBJ2-7, the complete variable domain reads KAGVTQTPRYLIKTRGQQVTLSCSPISGHRSVSWYQQTPGQGLQFLFEYFSETQRNKGNFPGRFSGRQFSNSRSEMNVSTLELGDSALYLCASRITPDPTGEQYFGPGTRLTVT.

This clonotype has a count of ten or more. This CDR3 is CASSTEGSSGNTIYF. The DNA for the CDR3 is TGTGCCAGTAGTACCGAGGGAAGCTCTGGAAACACCATATATTTT. This rearrangement joins TRBV19 to TRBJ1-3; no clear D. The ends were cut back, 4 bases at V and 0 bases at J, with 10 bases in the middle. This CDR3 has 15 amino acids. Germline V gene data show CDR1 as LNHDA and CDR2 as SQIVND (reference sequence).

This clonotype has at least ten counts. The chain combines TRBV6-5 with TRBJ2-7, with TRBD1 as a possible D gene (7 bases). CDR3 size: 17 residues. The germline gives CDR1 MNHEY, CDR2 SVGAGI. V gave up 2 bases and J gave up 5 bases, with 22 bases separating them. The CDR3 loop is CASSYTPPGGPGDEQYF. The CDR3 region has the DNA TGTGCCAGCAGTTACACCCCACCAGGGGGGCCGGGGGACGAGCAGTACTTC.

The chain employs TRBV27 and TRBJ2-2, with D possibly being TRBD1 or TRBD2 (5 bases each). The CDR3 covers 16 residues. The V gene lost 6 bases and the J gene lost 5 bases, with 19 bases spanning the gap. The germline V gene encodes CDR1 MNHEY and CDR2 SMNVEV (reference sequence). The CDR3 reads CASRQGSSLGTGELFF. For the CDR3, the DNA is TGTGCCAGCAGGCAGGGTTCTAGCCTGGGAACCGGGGAGCTGTTTTTT.

The gene calls are TRBV28 and TRBJ1-2; D uncertain. Trimming took off 2 bases at V and 5 bases at J, with 24 bases between the two ends. The CDR3 spans 18 residues. Germline assignment: CDR1 MDHEN and CDR2 SYDVKM. CDR3 region: CASSLAGMRSIWEYGYTF. Written as DNA, the CDR3 is TGTGCCAGCAGTTTAGCCGGGATGCGATCAATTTGGGAGTATGGCTACACCTTC.

This clonotype was recorded at least ten times. The chain couples TRBV12-3 or TRBV12-4 to TRBJ1-3, with TRBD1 as a possible D gene (6 bases). V lost 0 bases to trimming and J lost 5 bases, with 11 bases between them. The CDR3 length is 15 residues. CDR3 in DNA: TGTGCCAGCAGTTTAGCTGCACAGGGCAGAAACACCATATATTTT. Its protein is CASSLAAQGRNTIYF.

V is TRBV15 and J is TRBJ2-1; D is undetermined. The length of the CDR3 is 15 residues. V gave up 4 bases and J gave up 0 bases, with 10 bases separating them. The germline V gene has CDR1 LNHNV and CDR2 YYDKDF (reference sequence). DNA of the CDR3: TGTGCCACCAGCAAACTCGGCAGCTCCTACAATGAGCAGTTCTTC. Its translation is CATSKLGSSYNEQFF.

In its sample, this clonotype was seen many times. The chain links TRBV7-3 to TRBJ2-1, with 9 bases fitting TRBD2. The CDR3 covers 17 residues. V lost 6 bases, J lost 6 bases, and 15 bases stayed unmatched. Germline values: CDR1 SGHTA, CDR2 FQGTGA. CDR3 coding DNA: TGTGCCAGCAGTTCCACTGTACTAGCGGGTTCCGTCAATGAGCAGTTCTTC. Its translation: CASSSTVLAGSVNEQFF.

This clonotype was counted only a few times. The gene calls are TRBV10-3 and TRBJ2-3; D might be TRBD1 (5 bases). Germline V gene sequence: CDR1 ENHRY, CDR2 SYGVKD. CDR3 length: 14 amino acids. V dropped 4 bases and J dropped 4 bases, with 12 bases sitting between them. The CDR3 region is CAISVVGAPDTQYF. CDR3 nucleotide sequence: TGTGCCATCAGTGTAGTAGGGGCTCCAGATACGCAGTATTTT.

The chain links TRBV27 to TRBJ2-5; TRBD2 is a possible D gene (5 bases). The CDR3 runs to 17 residues. Trimming took 8 bases from V and 2 from J, leaving 24 bases between them. CDR1 is MNHEY, CDR2 SMNVEV, per germline (reference sequence). In nucleotides, the CDR3 is TGTGCCAGCCGCCCTATACCTAGCTGGGCCGGGCAAGAGACCCAGTACTTC. It encodes CASRPIPSWAGQETQYF.

The sample holds a few counts of this clonotype. The V gene is TRBV30, the J gene TRBJ2-5; D is perhaps TRBD2 (6 bases). From germline, CDR1 is GTSNPN and CDR2 SVGIG (reference sequence). Trimming shortened V by 0 bases and J by 2 bases, and 10 bases separated the two germline ends. The CDR3 sequence is 14 residues long. This chain's CDR3 is CAWSVWGEQETQYF. The CDR3 DNA reads as TGTGCCTGGAGTGTATGGGGGGAGCAAGAGACCCAGTACTTC.

This clonotype was seen many times. The chain recombines TRBV11-1 with TRBJ2-3; maybe TRBD2 (5 bases). Germline CDR1 is SGHAT and CDR2 is FQDESV (reference sequence). V was trimmed by 6 bases and J by 2 bases, leaving 15 bases between them. The CDR3 is made up of 15 amino acids. CDR3 coding DNA: TGTGCCAGCAGGTTTTTAGGACTTCTCACAGATACGCAGTATTTT. Protein sequence: CASRFLGLLTDTQYF.

This clonotype was detected ten times or more. This chain joins TRBV10-3 and TRBJ1-4; a possible D gene is TRBD1 (6 bases). Germline loops: CDR1 ENHRY, CDR2 SYGVKD. The CDR3 loop spans 18 amino acids. V was clipped by 3 bases and J by 8 bases, with 25 bases between them. The CDR3 region is CAISDGGGVPGRMEKLFF. CDR3 bases: TGTGCCATCAGTGACGGAGGGGGGGTTCCAGGTAGAATGGAAAAACTGTTTTTT.

This clonotype was counted many times. The CDR3 nucleotides read TGTGCTAGTGGTTTGGCCCTACAGGGAAGCCATCAGCCCCAGCATTTT. It specifies CASGLALQGSHQPQHF. The V and J genes are TRBV12-5 and TRBJ1-5; a possible D gene is TRBD1 (6 bases). The CDR3 consists of 16 residues. Germline V gene sequence: CDR1 LGHNT, CDR2 FRNRAP. Trimming took 1 base from V and 5 from J, leaving 15 bases between them.

This chain uses TRBV27 with TRBJ2-7; a possible D gene is TRBD1 (6 bases). V was pared by 5 bases and J by 3 bases, with 17 bases between. The CDR3 is 15 amino acids. CDR1 MNHEY and CDR2 SMNVEV come from the germline V gene (reference sequence). The CDR3 loop reads CASSPPGQGYYEQYF. CDR3 coding DNA: TGTGCCAGCAGTCCTCCGGGGCAGGGGTACTACGAGCAGTACTTC.

The V gene is TRBV27, the J gene TRBJ1-2, with TRBD1 identical over 8 bases. V trimming: 5 bases; J trimming: 5 bases; junction bases outside the gene matches: 7. Looked up from germline, CDR1 is MNHEY and CDR2 is SMNVEV (reference sequence). The CDR3 spans 14 residues. The CDR3: CASSARTGSYGYTF. The CDR3 coding sequence is TGTGCCAGCAGTGCACGGACAGGGAGTTATGGCTACACCTTC.

In its sample, this clonotype was seen a few times. This chain links TRBV12-3 or TRBV12-4 with TRBJ1-1, with 8 bases aligning to TRBD1. The trim removed 8 bases at V and 7 bases at J, leaving 12 bases unmatched. This CDR3 is built from 14 residues. CDR3 DNA: TGTGCCAGCGGTCGACAGGGGATCCTCGTTGAAGCTTTCTTT. This gives the protein CASGRQGILVEAFF.

V and J are TRBV6-1 and TRBJ2-7; the D is unclear. The V gene's germline CDR1 is MNHNS and CDR2 SASEGT. Trimming stripped 8 bases from V and 5 bases from J, with 10 bases between. The length of the CDR3 is 11 residues. The CDR3 sequence is CASWSFDEQYV. CDR3 sequence (DNA): TGTGCCAGCTGGAGCTTCGACGAGCAGTACGTC.

This clonotype was picked up many times. The chain carries TRBV20-1 and TRBJ2-7; D might be TRBD2 (6 bases). This CDR3 contains 13 residues. V was clipped by 0 bases and J by 4 bases, with 10 bases between them. Germline CDR1 DFQATT, CDR2 SNEGSKA (reference sequence). The CDR3 protein is CSARDRAGYEQYV. CDR3 in DNA: TGCAGTGCTAGAGATCGCGCGGGGTACGAGCAGTACGTC.

This chain links TRBV20-1 with TRBJ2-3, with D perhaps TRBD1 or TRBD2 (5 bases each). V was trimmed by 5 bases and J by 4 bases, leaving 13 bases between them. The CDR3 consists of 13 residues. The germline CDR1 and CDR2 sequences are DFQATT and SNEGSKA (reference sequence). The CDR3 spells CSAEPVGADTQYF. CDR3 DNA sequence: TGCAGTGCTGAACCGGTGGGGGCAGATACGCAGTATTTT.